A single sample is the source of the 32 T cell receptor beta chains below, sequenced in a study of Ad26.COV2.S vaccination and SARS-CoV-2 variants. This sample's treatment: some 20 received Ad26.COV2.S at low or high dose, single or two shots; 5 received placebo; per-sample allocation not given. The investigators took samples on day 63 after the first vaccine or placebo injection. TCRdb's copy holds only in-frame clones and misses some; the assay was immunoSEQ multiplex PCR. The table records roughly 380,000 clones, around 86% of them present only once. The material sequenced was peripheral blood, taken in a trial of Ad26.COV2.S vaccine versus placebo. The source of these receptors is a person between 18 and 65 years old who received the Ad26.COV2.S COVID-19 vaccine or a placebo.

In regard to this clone: Within the sample, other DNA sequences also encode this same CDR3. The CDR3 spells CASSQGPQPQHF. Written as DNA, the CDR3 is TGTGCCAGCAGCCAAGGTCCTCAGCCCCAGCATTTT. The rearrangement joins TRBV3-1 (or the pseudogene TRBV3-2) to TRBJ1-5; D remains unclear. The CDR3 contains 12 residues. Trimming pared 1 base from V and 6 bases from J, leaving 4 bases between. CDR1 and CDR2 from the germline V gene are LGHDT and YNNKEL (reference sequence).

This clone was found a few times. The V call is TRBV30, the J call TRBJ1-3, with D perhaps TRBD1 (5 bases). The CDR3 runs 14 residues. The ends were cut back, 0 bases at V and 2 bases at J, with 8 bases in the middle. The germline CDR1 and CDR2 sequences are GTSNPN and SVGIG (reference sequence). The CDR3 DNA follows: TGTGCCTGGAGTGTATTAGGGGCTGGAAACACCATATATTTT. It yields the protein CAWSVLGAGNTIYF.

The chain combines TRBV12-3 or TRBV12-4 with TRBJ1-2; D is perhaps TRBD1 (6 bases). The CDR3 has 12 amino acids. The germline V and J ends were trimmed by 3 bases and 7 bases, with 9 bases remaining between them. The CDR3 DNA reads as TGTGCCAGCAGTTTCTTGGACAGTGGCTACACCTTC. Its protein is CASSFLDSGYTF.

This rearrangement joins TRBV7-6 to TRBJ2-1; 7 nucleotides agree with TRBD1. The J segment lost 4 bases and the V segment lost 10 bases, leaving 13 bases of the junction unmatched. This CDR3 comprises 15 residues. CDR1 and CDR2 (germline): SGHVS, FNYEAQ. This CDR3 reads CATQGRTGPYNEQFF. The CDR3 DNA reads TGTGCCACCCAAGGGCGGACAGGACCTTACAATGAGCAGTTCTTC.

The chain is built from TRBV27 and TRBJ1-2; 9 nucleotides agree with TRBD1. Germline CDR1 reads MNHEY; CDR2 reads SMNVEV (reference sequence). J lost 6 bases, V lost 4 bases, and 9 bases had no gene match. The CDR3 extends over 15 amino acids. CDR3 loop: CASSWTGDNLDGYTF. The CDR3 region has the DNA TGTGCCAGCAGTTGGACAGGGGATAATTTGGATGGCTACACCTTC.

The chain recombines TRBV7-6 with TRBJ2-1, with 11 bases identical to TRBD2. V lost 4 bases, J lost 5 bases, and 19 bases stayed unmatched. CDR1 SGHVS and CDR2 FNYEAQ come from the germline V gene. This CDR3 has 20 amino acids. The CDR3 here is CASSSPAASGGPTPDNEQFF. DNA for the CDR3: TGTGCCAGCAGCTCTCCGGCGGCTAGCGGGGGGCCGACTCCAGACAATGAGCAGTTCTTC.

The genes are TRBV4-1 and TRBJ1-1; D is undetermined. Per the germline V gene, CDR1 is MGHRA and CDR2 is YSYEKL. The CDR3 has 14 residues. Trimming took off 1 base at V and 3 bases at J, with 9 bases between the two ends. DNA of the CDR3: TGCGCCAGCAGCCAAGGGTGGCATGACACTGAAGCTTTCTTT. Translated, it gives CASSQGWHDTEAFF.

This chain joins TRBV9 and TRBJ2-1; D gene unclear. The germline V and J ends were trimmed by 3 bases and 12 bases, with 13 bases remaining between them. This CDR3 has 12 residues. Germline CDR1 SGDLS, CDR2 YYNGEE. As DNA, the CDR3 is TGTGCCAGCAGCGCAAATCAGGCCCTGCAGTTCTTC. Protein product: CASSANQALQFF.

The genes are TRBV11-2 and TRBJ2-5; D is unresolved. The CDR3 loop spans 13 amino acids. V shed 1 base and J shed 4 bases, with 7 bases lying between them. Germline V gives CDR1 SGHAT, CDR2 FQNNGV. This chain's CDR3 is CASSLGASETQYF. DNA of the CDR3: TGTGCCAGCAGCTTAGGAGCATCAGAGACCCAGTACTTC.

The chain couples TRBV28 to TRBJ1-1; D remains unclear. V shed 6 bases and J shed 6 bases, with 14 bases lying between them. Germline CDR1 and CDR2: MDHEN and SYDVKM. CDR3 length: 13 amino acids. CDR3 residues: CASSTLNSPEAFF. DNA of the CDR3: TGTGCCAGCAGCACGCTGAACAGCCCTGAAGCTTTCTTT.

The gene calls are TRBV3-1 (or the pseudogene TRBV3-2) and TRBJ2-7; possibly TRBD2 for D (6 bases). Trimming stripped 4 bases from V and 5 bases from J, with 12 bases between. This CDR3 has 13 amino acids. The germline CDR1 and CDR2 sequences are LGHDT and YNNKEL (reference sequence). CDR3 amino acids: CASSPPGVNEQYF. CDR3 DNA: TGTGCCAGCAGCCCCCCGGGGGTCAACGAGCAGTACTTC.

The chain links TRBV19 to TRBJ2-7, with D possibly matching TRBD2 (7 bases). V was shortened by 6 bases and J by 6 bases, with 18 bases between the two germline ends. CDR1 LNHDA and CDR2 SQIVND come from the germline V gene (reference sequence). This CDR3 has 14 amino acids. As DNA, the CDR3 is TGTGCCAGTAGCCCTGGGGGGGGCCTTTCCGAGCAGTACTTC. Amino acid sequence: CASSPGGGLSEQYF.

This clone appeared a few times. The chain carries TRBV4-2 and TRBJ2-2; the match to TRBD2 covers 8 bases. This CDR3 spans 17 amino acids. J gave up 2 bases and V 1 base, and 6 bases lay outside the gene matches. The germline CDR1 and CDR2 sequences are LGHNA and YNFKEQ. As DNA, the CDR3 is TGTGCCAGCAGCCAAGGCACGGGGGGGCTTAACACCGGGGAGCTGTTTTTT. Amino acids: CASSQGTGGLNTGELFF.

This clone was counted once. V and J are TRBV14 and TRBJ1-3; 7 bases are a match to TRBD1. The CDR3 totals 15 residues. The V and J ends lost 4 bases and 4 bases, in that order; junction bases with no gene match: 7. Germline CDR1 is SGHDN and CDR2 is FVKESK. The CDR3 here is CASSRDRATGNTIYF. CDR3 sequence (DNA): TGTGCCAGCAGCCGAGACAGGGCTACCGGAAACACCATATATTTT.

The chain joins TRBV19 to TRBJ1-4; no clear D gene. The CDR3 runs 14 residues. From germline, CDR1 is LNHDA and CDR2 SQIVND (reference sequence). V was pared by 3 bases and J by 8 bases, with 13 bases between. The CDR3 here is CASSMGKGQEKLFF. CDR3 nucleotide sequence: TGTGCCAGTAGTATGGGTAAGGGCCAGGAAAAACTGTTTTTT.

This chain connects TRBV3-1 (or the pseudogene TRBV3-2) to TRBJ1-3; D is ambiguous. With 1 base removed from V and 4 bases from J, the gap between germline ends came to 8 bases. Germline V gene sequence: CDR1 LGHDT, CDR2 YNNKEL (reference sequence). The CDR3 extends over 14 amino acids. CDR3: CASSQVDLGNTIYF. The CDR3 DNA sequence: TGTGCCAGCAGCCAAGTAGATTTGGGAAACACCATATATTTT.

The chain joins TRBV21-1 to TRBJ2-7; the D segment call TRBD2 is taken from the table without a DNA check. TRBV21-1 counts as a pseudogene. The CDR3 is made up of 13 amino acids. The CDR3 spells CASTYEGAYEQYF. In DNA, the CDR3 is TGTGCCAGCACTTACGAGGGAGCCTACGAGCAGTACTTC.

This rearrangement joins TRBV6-2 or TRBV6-3 to TRBJ1-5; D gene uncertain. CDR1 and CDR2 (germline): MNHEY, SVGEGT. The CDR3 is 15 residues long. Trimming took 2 bases from V and 0 from J, leaving 8 bases between them. This CDR3 reads CASSYGHHSNQPQHF. Here the CDR3 DNA reads TGTGCCAGCAGTTACGGCCATCATAGCAATCAGCCCCAGCATTTT.

This chain connects TRBV14 to TRBJ2-3, with 9 bases matching TRBD2. The CDR3 has 16 residues. Germline V gene data show CDR1 as SGHDN and CDR2 as FVKESK. The V segment lost 3 bases and the J segment 0 bases; nucleotides outside the gene matches: 4. The CDR3 protein is CASSHLAGPSTDTQYF. In nucleotides, the CDR3 is TGTGCCAGCAGCCACCTAGCGGGGCCTAGCACAGATACGCAGTATTTT.

This chain connects TRBV27 to TRBJ2-2; 11 bases are shared with TRBD1. The V gene end was trimmed by 3 bases and the J gene end by 3 bases; junction bases not matched to a gene: 3. This CDR3 has 16 amino acids. The germline V gene has CDR1 MNHEY and CDR2 SMNVEV (reference sequence). The CDR3 here is CASSLDRGRYTGELFF. CDR3 nucleotides: TGTGCCAGCAGTTTGGACAGGGGGCGGTACACCGGGGAGCTGTTTTTT.

Turning to this clone: The same CDR3 can be traced to other DNA sequences in this sample. The CDR3 loop is CASSPGGYNEQFF. The CDR3, as DNA: TGCGCCAGCAGCCCCGGGGGCTACAATGAGCAGTTCTTC. V usage is TRBV5-1 and J usage is TRBJ2-1; a weak D match, TRBD2 (6 bases). Germline CDR1 is SGHRS and CDR2 is YFSETQ. V dropped 4 bases and J dropped 3 bases, with 8 bases sitting between them. This CDR3 is 13 amino acids long.

This clone was observed many times. J is TRBJ1-2 and V is TRBV9, with D perhaps TRBD1 (5 bases). The CDR3 loop spans 15 amino acids. The ends were cut back, 0 bases at V and 8 bases at J, with 17 bases in the middle. Germline V gene sequence: CDR1 SGDLS, CDR2 YYNGEE. The CDR3 here is CASSVGGTASRGYTF. In nucleotides, the CDR3 is TGTGCCAGCAGCGTAGGTGGGACGGCCTCGCGCGGCTACACCTTC. Using reference TRBV9 and TRBJ1-2 for the parts outside the CDR3, the full variable domain is DSGVTQTPKHLITATGQRVTLRCSPRSGDLSVYWYQQSLDQGLQFLIQYYNGEERAKGNILERFSAQQFPDLHSELNLSSLELGDSALYFCASSVGGTASRGYTFGSGTRLTVV.

V and J are TRBV7-2 and TRBJ1-2, with D uncertain. Germline V CDR1 and CDR2: SGHTA, FQGNSA. V gave up 5 bases and J gave up 0 bases, with 4 bases separating them. The CDR3 extends over 12 amino acids. CDR3: CASSAANYGYTF. CDR3 nucleotides: TGTGCCAGCAGCGCAGCTAACTATGGCTACACCTTC.

This clone was counted once. This sequence joins TRBV29-1 and TRBJ2-2; 9 bases match TRBD1. The CDR3 length is 16 residues. With 6 bases clipped from V and 1 base from J, the junction kept 9 bases outside the gene matches. Germline assignment: CDR1 SQVTM and CDR2 ANQGSEA. CDR3 coding DNA: TGCAGCGTCCGACCTCCGGGACAGGGGAACACCGGGGAGCTGTTTTTT. Its translation is CSVRPPGQGNTGELFF.

The chain links TRBV4-3 to TRBJ2-3, with 9 bases fitting TRBD2. V gave up 1 base and J gave up 2 bases; unmatched junction bases: 1. CDR1 and CDR2 (germline): LGHNA, YSLEER. The CDR3 consists of 15 residues. This CDR3 is CASSQGLADTDTQYF. CDR3 DNA: TGCGCCAGCAGCCAAGGACTAGCGGACACAGATACGCAGTATTTT.

CDR3 amino acids: CASSQDVGIGAGNTIYF. The DNA for the CDR3 is TGTGCCAGCAGCCAAGATGTCGGGATTGGCGCTGGAAACACCATATATTTT. The chain employs TRBV3-1 (or the pseudogene TRBV3-2) and TRBJ1-3; D gene ambiguous. The CDR3 spans 17 residues. The germline V gene has CDR1 LGHDT and CDR2 YNNKEL (reference sequence). V was cut by 0 bases and J by 2 bases, with 14 bases left in between.

This chain connects TRBV11-1 to TRBJ1-6; D is undetermined. V was cut by 1 base and J by 10 bases, with 17 bases left in between. Germline values: CDR1 SGHAT, CDR2 FQDESV (reference sequence). The CDR3 loop spans 16 amino acids. The CDR3 loop reads CASSLEDGANGSPLHF. CDR3 in DNA: TGTGCCAGCAGCTTAGAGGACGGCGCGAATGGATCACCCCTCCACTTT.

The chain uses TRBV7-8 and TRBJ2-5, with unresolved D. Germline-derived CDR1 and CDR2 are SGHVS and FQNEAQ. Trimming shortened V by 2 bases and J by 3 bases, and 7 bases separated the two germline ends. The CDR3 spans 13 residues. As DNA, the CDR3 is TGTGCCAGCAGCTTACCTAGTAAAGAGACCCAGTACTTC. It codes for CASSLPSKETQYF. The variable domain in full, with the rest retrieved from reference TRBV7-8 and TRBJ2-5, is GAGVSQSPRYKVAKRGQDVALRCDPISGHVSLFWYQQALGQGPEFLTYFQNEAQLDKSGLPSDRFFAERPEGSVSTLKIQRTQQEDSAVYLCASSLPSKETQYFGPGTRLLVL.

This clone was seen only once. This chain links TRBV30 with TRBJ1-2, with 7 bases aligning to TRBD1. Germline V CDR1 and CDR2: GTSNPN, SVGIG (reference sequence). With V trimmed by 4 bases and J by 5 bases, 7 bases remained unmatched. The length of the CDR3 is 13 residues. Here the CDR3 DNA reads TGTGCCTGGAAGGGGGGGGACAGATATGGCTACACCTTC. Translating it yields CAWKGGDRYGYTF.

This clone was seen just once. The rearrangement links TRBV5-4 to TRBJ2-7; D is uncertain. Trimming stripped 4 bases from V and 5 bases from J, with 13 bases between. The CDR3 consists of 13 residues. CDR1 and CDR2 (germline): SGHNT, YYREEE (reference sequence). The CDR3 DNA follows: TGTGCCAGCAGCACGGGCCCAGGAGACGAGCAGTACTTC. Protein product: CASSTGPGDEQYF.

The rearrangement uses TRBV11-3 and TRBJ2-2; 11 bases align to TRBD1. Germline V lookup: CDR1 SGHNT, CDR2 YENEEA. J was trimmed by 5 bases and V by 5 bases; bases with no gene match: 4. This CDR3 is built from 15 residues. In nucleotides, the CDR3 is TGTGCCAGCAGCCTCCGGGACAGGGGGACCGGGGAGCTGTTTTTT. Encoded protein: CASSLRDRGTGELFF.

This clone was seen just once. V gene TRBV7-9 combines with J gene TRBJ2-3; the D is unclear. V shed 1 base and J shed 8 bases, with 7 bases lying between them. CDR3 length equals 12 residues. Germline CDR1 SEHNR, CDR2 FQNEAQ (reference sequence). CDR3 region: CASSLEGRTQYF. CDR3 nucleotides: TGTGCCAGCAGCTTAGAAGGGCGTACGCAGTATTTT.